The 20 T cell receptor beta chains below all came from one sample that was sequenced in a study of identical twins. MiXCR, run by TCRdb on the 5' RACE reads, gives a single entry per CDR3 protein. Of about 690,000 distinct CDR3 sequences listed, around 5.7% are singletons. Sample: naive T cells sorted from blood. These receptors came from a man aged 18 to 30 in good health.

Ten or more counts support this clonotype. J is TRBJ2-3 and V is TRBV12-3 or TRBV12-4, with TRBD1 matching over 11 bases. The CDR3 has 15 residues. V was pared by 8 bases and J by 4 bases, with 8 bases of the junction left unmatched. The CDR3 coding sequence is TGTGCCAGCGTGCTGGGGACAGGGGGGCCAGATACGCAGTATTTT. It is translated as CASVLGTGGPDTQYF.

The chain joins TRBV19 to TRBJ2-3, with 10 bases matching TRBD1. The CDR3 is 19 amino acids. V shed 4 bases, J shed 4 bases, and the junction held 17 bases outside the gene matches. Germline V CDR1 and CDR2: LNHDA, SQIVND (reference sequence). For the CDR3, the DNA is TGTGCCAGTAGTACAAAGAATATCCGGGACAGGGGATTTCCAGATACGCAGTATTTT. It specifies CASSTKNIRDRGFPDTQYF. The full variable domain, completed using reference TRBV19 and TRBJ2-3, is DGGITQSPKYLFRKEGQNVTLSCEQNLNHDAMYWYRQDPGQGLRLIYYSQIVNDFQKGDIAEGYSVSREKKESFPLTVTSAQKNPTAFYLCASSTKNIRDRGFPDTQYFGPGTRLTVL.

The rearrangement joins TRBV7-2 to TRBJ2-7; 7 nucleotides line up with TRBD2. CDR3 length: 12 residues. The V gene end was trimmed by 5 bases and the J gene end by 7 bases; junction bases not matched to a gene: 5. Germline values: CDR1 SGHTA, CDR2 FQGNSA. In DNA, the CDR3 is TGTGCCAGCAGCCGGACTAGTCGGGAGCAGTACTTC. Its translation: CASSRTSREQYF.

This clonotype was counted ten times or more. This chain's CDR3 is CASSGMGAYNEQFF. The CDR3 DNA sequence: TGCGCCAGCAGCGGCATGGGGGCCTACAATGAGCAGTTCTTC. The chain is built from TRBV5-1 and TRBJ2-1; D could derive from TRBD1 or TRBD2 (5 bases each). Trimming took off 4 bases at V and 2 bases at J, with 10 bases between the two ends. In germline, CDR1 is SGHRS, CDR2 YFSETQ. This CDR3 is built from 14 residues. Full variable domain (rest looked up from reference TRBV5-1 and TRBJ2-1): KAGVTQTPRYLIKTRGQQVTLSCSPISGHRSVSWYQQTPGQGLQFLFEYFSETQRNKGNFPGRFSGRQFSNSRSEMNVSTLELGDSALYLCASSGMGAYNEQFFGPGTRLTVL.

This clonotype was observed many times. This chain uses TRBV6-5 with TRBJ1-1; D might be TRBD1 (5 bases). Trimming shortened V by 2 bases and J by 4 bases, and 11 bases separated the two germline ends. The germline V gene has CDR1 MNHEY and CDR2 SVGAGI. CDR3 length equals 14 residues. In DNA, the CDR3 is TGTGCCAGCAGTTACGGAGTCGGGGGCACTGAAGCTTTCTTT. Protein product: CASSYGVGGTEAFF.

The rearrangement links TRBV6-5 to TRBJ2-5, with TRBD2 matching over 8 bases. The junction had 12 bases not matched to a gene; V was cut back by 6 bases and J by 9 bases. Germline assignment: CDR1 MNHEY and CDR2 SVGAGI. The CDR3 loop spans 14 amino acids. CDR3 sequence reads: CASRQSSGGGAQYF. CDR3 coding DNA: TGTGCCAGCAGACAGTCGAGCGGGGGTGGGGCCCAGTACTTC.

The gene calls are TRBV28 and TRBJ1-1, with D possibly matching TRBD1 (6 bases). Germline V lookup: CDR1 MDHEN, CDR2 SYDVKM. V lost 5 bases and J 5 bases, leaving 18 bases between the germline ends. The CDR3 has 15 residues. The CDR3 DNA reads TGTGCCAGCAGTCCTCGGGATGGGGGGCATACTGAAGCTTTCTTT. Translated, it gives CASSPRDGGHTEAFF.

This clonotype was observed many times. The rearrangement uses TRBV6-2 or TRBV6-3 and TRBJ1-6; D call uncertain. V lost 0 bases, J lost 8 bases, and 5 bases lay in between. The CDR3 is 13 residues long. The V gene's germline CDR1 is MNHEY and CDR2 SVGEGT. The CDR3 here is CASSYSLDSPLHF. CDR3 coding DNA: TGTGCCAGCAGTTACTCGCTTGATTCACCCCTCCACTTT.

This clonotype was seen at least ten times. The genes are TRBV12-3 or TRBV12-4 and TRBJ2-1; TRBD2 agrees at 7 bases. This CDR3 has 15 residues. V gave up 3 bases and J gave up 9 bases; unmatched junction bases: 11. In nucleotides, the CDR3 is TGTGCCAGCAGTTTGGTCGGGCGGGAGCAGTTTGAGCAGTTCTTC. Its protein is CASSLVGREQFEQFF.

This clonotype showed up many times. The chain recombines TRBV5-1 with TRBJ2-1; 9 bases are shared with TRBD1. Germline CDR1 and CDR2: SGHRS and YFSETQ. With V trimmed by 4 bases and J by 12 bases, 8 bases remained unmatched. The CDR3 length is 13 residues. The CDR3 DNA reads TGCGCCAGCAGCCTGGGACAGGGACGGGGGCAGTTCTTC. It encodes CASSLGQGRGQFF.

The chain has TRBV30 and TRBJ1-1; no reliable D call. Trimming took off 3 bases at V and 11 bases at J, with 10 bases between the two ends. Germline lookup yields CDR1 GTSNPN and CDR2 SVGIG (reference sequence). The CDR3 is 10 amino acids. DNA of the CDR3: TGTGCCTGGAGGGGTAGTACGGCTTTCTTT. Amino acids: CAWRGSTAFF.

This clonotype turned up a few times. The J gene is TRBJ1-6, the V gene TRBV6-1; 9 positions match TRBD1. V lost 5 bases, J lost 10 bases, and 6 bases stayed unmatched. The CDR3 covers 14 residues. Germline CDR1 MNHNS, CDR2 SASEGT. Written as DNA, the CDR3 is TGTGCCAGCAGTCAGGACAGGGGTGGGTCACCCCTCCACTTT. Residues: CASSQDRGGSPLHF.

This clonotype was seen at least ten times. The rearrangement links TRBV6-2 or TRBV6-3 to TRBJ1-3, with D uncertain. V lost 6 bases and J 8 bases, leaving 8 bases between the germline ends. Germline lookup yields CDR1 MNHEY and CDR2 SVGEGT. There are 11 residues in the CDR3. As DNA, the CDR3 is TGTGCCAGCAGCGAGGGAGACACCATATATTTT. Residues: CASSEGDTIYF.

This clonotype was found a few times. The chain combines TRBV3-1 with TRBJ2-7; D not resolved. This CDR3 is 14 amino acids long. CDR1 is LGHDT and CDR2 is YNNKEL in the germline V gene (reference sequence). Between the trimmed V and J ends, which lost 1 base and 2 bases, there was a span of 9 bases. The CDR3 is CASSQGAGAYEQYF. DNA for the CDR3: TGTGCCAGCAGCCAAGGGGCAGGAGCCTACGAGCAGTACTTC.

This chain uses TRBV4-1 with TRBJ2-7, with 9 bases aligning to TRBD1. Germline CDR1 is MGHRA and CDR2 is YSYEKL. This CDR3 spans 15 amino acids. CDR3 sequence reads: CASSQATGGTDEQHV. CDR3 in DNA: TGCGCCAGCAGCCAAGCGACAGGGGGAACGGACGAGCAGCACGTC.

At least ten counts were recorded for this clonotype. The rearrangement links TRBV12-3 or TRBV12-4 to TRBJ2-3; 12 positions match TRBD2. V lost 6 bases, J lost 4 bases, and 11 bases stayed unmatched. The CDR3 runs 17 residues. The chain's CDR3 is CASSERLAGEWADTQYF. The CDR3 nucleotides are TGTGCCAGCAGCGAGAGACTAGCGGGAGAGTGGGCAGATACGCAGTATTTT.

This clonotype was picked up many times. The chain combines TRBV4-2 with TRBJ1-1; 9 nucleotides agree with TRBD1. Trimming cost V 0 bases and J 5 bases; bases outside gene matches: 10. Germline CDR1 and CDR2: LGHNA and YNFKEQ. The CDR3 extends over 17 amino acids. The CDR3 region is CASSQDTGGGTGTEAFF. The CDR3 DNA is TGTGCCAGCAGCCAAGATACAGGGGGCGGCACGGGAACTGAAGCTTTCTTT.

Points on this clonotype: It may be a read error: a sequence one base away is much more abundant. The CDR3: CATSRVGTDTQYF. The CDR3 DNA sequence: TGTGCCACCAGCAGAGTGGGGACAGATACGCAGTATTTT. The chain couples TRBV15 to TRBJ2-3; D is unresolved. Germline lookup yields CDR1 LNHNV and CDR2 YYDKDF (reference sequence). The CDR3 has 13 amino acids. V shed 1 base and J shed 3 bases, with 5 bases lying between them.

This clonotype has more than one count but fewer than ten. The CDR3 loop is CASSRSSDRDYGYTF. The CDR3 nucleotides read TGTGCCAGCTCACGTTCATCGGACAGGGACTATGGCTACACCTTC. The V gene is TRBV18, the J gene TRBJ1-2; 8 bases agree with TRBD1. CDR1 is KGHSH and CDR2 is LQKENI in the germline V gene. With V trimmed by 4 bases and J by 3 bases, 7 bases remained unmatched. The CDR3 consists of 15 residues.

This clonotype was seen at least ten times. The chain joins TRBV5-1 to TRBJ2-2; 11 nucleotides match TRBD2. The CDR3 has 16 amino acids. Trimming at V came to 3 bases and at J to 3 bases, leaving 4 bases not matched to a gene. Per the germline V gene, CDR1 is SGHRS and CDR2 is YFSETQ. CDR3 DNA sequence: TGCGCCAGCAGCTCGACTAGCGGGACGCACACCGGGGAGCTGTTTTTT. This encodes CASSSTSGTHTGELFF.